The 20 T cell receptor beta chains presented below share a single source sample, sequenced in a study of identical twins listed by TCRdb under 2016. The method behind the library was 5' RACE. The sample was run on an Illumina HiSeq 2000. TCRdb handled the public reads itself, with Q25 trimming in fastp and clone calling in MiXCR, and kept productive beta chains. Rows are unified per CDR3 protein, each entry keeping the most common DNA and genes. The sample has approximately 300,000 distinct CDR3 sequences on record, roughly 9.7% of them singletons. Roughly 7% of the sample comes from the top ten. These data are also associated with another study on yellow fever vaccine responses in identical twins.

Sequencing used CD8+ T cells sorted from blood. These receptors all stem from a woman aged 18-35 years in good health.

V is TRBV27 and J is TRBJ2-3; TRBD1 matches 7 bases. V lost 1 base, J lost 2 bases, and 12 bases stayed unmatched. Germline CDR1 reads MNHEY; CDR2 reads SMNVEV (reference sequence). The CDR3 has 18 amino acids. CDR3: CASSLFVGTDPDTDTQYF. CDR3 coding DNA: TGTGCCAGCAGTTTATTCGTGGGGACAGATCCGGACACAGATACGCAGTATTTT.

The V gene is TRBV7-9, the J gene TRBJ2-7, with D possibly matching TRBD2 (6 bases). The CDR3 is 14 residues long. V was pared by 4 bases and J by 4 bases, with 14 bases between. Germline values: CDR1 SEHNR, CDR2 FQNEAQ (reference sequence). The CDR3 loop reads CASSSLDYLYEQYF. In DNA form, the CDR3 reads TGTGCCAGCAGCTCTCTGGACTACCTATACGAGCAGTACTTC.

J is TRBJ2-7 and V is TRBV7-9; D not certain. V lost 5 bases, J lost 4 bases, and 12 bases lay in between. Germline-derived CDR1 and CDR2 are SEHNR and FQNEAQ (reference sequence). CDR3 length: 13 amino acids. CDR3 residues: CASSHRIGYEQYF. The CDR3 DNA is TGTGCCAGCAGCCATCGGATTGGGTACGAGCAGTACTTC.

J is TRBJ2-3 and V is TRBV2; D possibly corresponds to TRBD2 (6 bases). CDR1 SNHLY and CDR2 FYNNEI come from the germline V gene. V shed 0 bases and J shed 4 bases, with 11 bases lying between them. CDR3 length: 15 amino acids. The CDR3 DNA reads as TGTGCCAGCAGTGAAGCGCTAAGGGAGGCAGATACGCAGTATTTT. Translating gives CASSEALREADTQYF.

In its sample, this clonotype was seen a few times. This sequence joins TRBV6-5 and TRBJ2-7; D tentatively fits TRBD1 or TRBD2 (5 bases each). The CDR3 has 14 residues. Per germline, CDR1 MNHEY and CDR2 SVGAGI. V shed 2 bases and J shed 0 bases, with 8 bases lying between them. In DNA, the CDR3 is TGTGCCAGCAGTTACCGGGACGACTCCTACGAGCAGTACTTC. It encodes CASSYRDDSYEQYF.

This clonotype was picked up many times. The chain is built from TRBV19 and TRBJ2-7; no firm D call. This CDR3 has 15 residues. Germline loops: CDR1 LNHDA, CDR2 SQIVND (reference sequence). Trimming shortened V by 2 bases and J by 3 bases, and 14 bases separated the two germline ends. The CDR3 nucleotides are TGTGCCAGTAGTATACGCCCCCACGGAAACTACGAGCAGTACTTC. The encoded protein is CASSIRPHGNYEQYF. Using reference TRBV19 and TRBJ2-7 for the parts outside the CDR3, the full variable domain is DGGITQSPKYLFRKEGQNVTLSCEQNLNHDAMYWYRQDPGQGLRLIYYSQIVNDFQKGDIAEGYSVSREKKESFPLTVTSAQKNPTAFYLCASSIRPHGNYEQYFGPGTRLTVT.

The V gene is TRBV3-1, the J gene TRBJ2-7; 7 nucleotides line up with TRBD2. The CDR3 loop spans 15 amino acids. Trimming at V came to 3 bases and at J to 6 bases, leaving 11 bases not matched to a gene. The V gene's germline CDR1 is LGHDT and CDR2 YNNKEL (reference sequence). The CDR3 DNA reads TGTGCCAGCAGCCATTTAGGACTAGACCCTCTCGAGCAGTACTTC. Translating gives CASSHLGLDPLEQYF.

This clonotype was recorded many times. This chain connects TRBV12-3 or TRBV12-4 to TRBJ2-5; D is perhaps TRBD1 (6 bases). V shed 4 bases and J shed 5 bases, with 11 bases lying between them. This CDR3 contains 13 residues. CDR3: CASSWGPGETQYF. The CDR3, as DNA: TGTGCCAGCAGTTGGGGGCCGGGGGAGACCCAGTACTTC.

This clonotype was detected ten times or more. V is TRBV12-3 or TRBV12-4 and J is TRBJ2-5; a possible D gene is TRBD1 (5 bases). V was pared by 8 bases and J by 0 bases, with 10 bases between. This CDR3 contains 13 residues. The CDR3 sequence: CASRGAHQETQYF. DNA of the CDR3: TGTGCCAGCCGTGGGGCGCACCAAGAGACCCAGTACTTC.

Regarding this clonotype: This could be a read error, since a much larger clone is one nucleotide away. The chain couples TRBV4-3 to TRBJ2-1; 7 bases line up with TRBD2. Germline lookup yields CDR1 LGHNA and CDR2 YSLEER. This CDR3 region has 15 residues. This CDR3 is CACSQETGGYNEQFF. CDR3 DNA sequence: TGCGCCTGCAGCCAAGAAACGGGAGGCTACAATGAGCAGTTCTTC.

With respect to this clonotype: A much larger clone differs by one base, so this may be a read error. This rearrangement joins TRBV11-2 to TRBJ2-7, with D perhaps TRBD2 (6 bases). V lost 6 bases and J lost 3, with 12 bases in between. The CDR3 runs to 13 residues. CDR1 and CDR2 from the germline V gene are SGHAT and FQNNGV. CDR3 loop: CASRLASVYEQYF. The CDR3 coding sequence is TGTGCCAGCAGACTAGCTAGCGTCTACGAGCAGTACTTC.

A word on this clonotype: The junction shows a germline mismatch at one end, possibly a read error. The chain recombines TRBV12-3 or TRBV12-4 with TRBJ2-7, with unresolved D. This CDR3 has 13 amino acids. The CDR3 region has the DNA TGTGCCTCCTGTGGAGCAGGCACCTACGAGCAGCACTTC. The encoded protein is CASCGAGTYEQHF.

Only a few counts were recorded for this clonotype. This sequence joins TRBV4-1 and TRBJ2-7; D is unresolved. Germline V gene sequence: CDR1 MGHRA, CDR2 YSYEKL. The CDR3 has 12 residues. The ends were cut back, 0 bases at V and 6 bases at J, with 6 bases in the middle. CDR3 bases: TGCGCCAGCAGCCAAGATGGGATCGAGCAGTACTTC. Protein: CASSQDGIEQYF.

A few counts support this clonotype. V and J are TRBV9 and TRBJ2-1; 15 bases match TRBD2. This CDR3 has 15 amino acids. J lost 10 bases, V lost 1 base, and 3 bases had no gene match. The germline gives CDR1 SGDLS, CDR2 YYNGEE. DNA of the CDR3: TGTGCCAGCAGCGTATCCGGGACTAGCGGGAGGGAGCAGTTCTTC. Its translation is CASSVSGTSGREQFF.

This clonotype was seen many times. The CDR3 loop is CASNIGNEQYF. As DNA, the CDR3 is TGTGCCAGCAACATAGGGAACGAGCAGTACTTC. The chain recombines TRBV6-5 with TRBJ2-7; no clear D gene. Germline CDR1 reads MNHEY; CDR2 reads SVGAGI. The CDR3 runs 11 residues. V was clipped by 7 bases and J by 5 bases, with 9 bases between them.

This clonotype came up many times. The CDR3 DNA follows: TGTGCCAGCAGTTATCTAGCGGGGAAAGAGAATGAGCAGTTCTTC. Encoded protein: CASSYLAGKENEQFF. V is TRBV6-2 or TRBV6-3 and J is TRBJ2-1, with 9 bases that match TRBD2. There are 15 residues in the CDR3. Germline V gene lookup returns CDR1 MNHEY and CDR2 SVGEGT. After removal of 3 bases from V and 7 bases from J, the junction contained 7 bases not matched to a gene.

This clonotype was recorded many times. The chain carries TRBV24-1 and TRBJ2-3, with 8 nucleotides matching TRBD2. Germline V CDR1 and CDR2: KGHDR, SFDVKD. This CDR3 has 16 amino acids. V gave up 0 bases and J gave up 6 bases; unmatched junction bases: 7. The CDR3 loop reads CATSDLGSGDVDTQYF. CDR3 DNA: TGTGCCACCAGTGATTTGGGTAGCGGGGATGTTGATACGCAGTATTTT.

This clonotype was detected only a few times. The chain employs TRBV7-6 and TRBJ2-7, with a tentative D call TRBD2 (5 bases). Trimming stripped 4 bases from V and 3 bases from J, with 10 bases between. The CDR3 runs to 13 residues. In germline, CDR1 is SGHVS, CDR2 FNYEAQ. CDR3 amino acids: CASSSSGNYEQYF. CDR3 nucleotides: TGTGCCAGCAGCTCGTCCGGGAACTACGAGCAGTACTTC.

This clonotype was seen a few times. This chain uses TRBV2 with TRBJ2-5; D not resolved. Trimming cost V 3 bases and J 2 bases, with 7 bases left between them. CDR1 and CDR2 (germline): SNHLY, FYNNEI. The CDR3 length is 13 residues. The CDR3 sequence is CASSEVWQETQYF. CDR3 nucleotide sequence: TGTGCCAGCAGTGAGGTCTGGCAAGAGACCCAGTACTTC.

This clonotype came up a few times. The V and J genes are TRBV7-9 and TRBJ2-3, with TRBD1 matching over 8 bases. The CDR3 is 15 amino acids. The germline gives CDR1 SEHNR, CDR2 FQNEAQ (reference sequence). The J segment lost 2 bases and the V segment lost 6 bases, leaving 7 bases of the junction unmatched. The CDR3 here is CASRKDREHTDTQYF. DNA for the CDR3: TGTGCCAGCAGGAAGGACAGGGAACACACAGATACGCAGTATTTT. Drawing the rest from reference TRBV7-9 and TRBJ2-3, the complete variable domain is DTGVSQNPRHKITKRGQNVTFRCDPISEHNRLYWYRQTLGQGPEFLTYFQNEAQLEKSRLLSDRFSAERPKGSFSTLEIQRTEQGDSAMYLCASRKDREHTDTQYFGPGTRLTVL.